This T cell receptor (beta chain) derives from a study of identical twins. In germline, CDR1 is SNHLY, CDR2 FYNNEI. Trimming took 11 bases from V and 2 from J, leaving 11 bases between them. This CDR3 region has 12 residues. Findings and limits, study-wide: Fewer insertions were carried by abundant cord blood beta clonotypes, but none was seen in memory repertoires.

Of note for this clonotype: As yet, its antigen is unknown.

Each CDR3 protein is one row after TCRdb ran MiXCR on the 5' RACE reads. This table has just over 450,000 distinct CDR3 sequences, approximately 15% appearing once. These same data were also listed under a study on yellow fever vaccine responses in identical twins.

The rearrangement joins TRBV2 to TRBJ2-3; maybe TRBD2 (5 bases). Sequences were obtained from CD4+ T cells sorted from blood. The origin of this receptor is a woman aged 18-29 years in good health. The CDR3, as DNA: TGTGCCCTCAGAGGGAACACAGATACGCAGTATTTT. Protein product: CALRGNTDTQYF.